The 12 T cell receptor beta chains presented below share a single source sample, sequenced in a study of tumor-infiltrating lymphocytes in primary liver carcinoma. Alongside blood RNA obtained from unsorted whole blood, germline DNA was also extracted. From approximately 0.5 ug of total RNA, TCR beta-specific cDNA was reverse-transcribed using a constant-region primer. TCR beta libraries came from three nested multiplex PCR rounds using slightly modified ARM-PCR. Two initial PCR rounds of about 10 cycles each paired TRBV1-TRBV30 forward primers with a C-beta reverse primer. TCRdb reprocessed the multiplex PCR reads with MiXCR, giving one entry per CDR3 protein. The sample holds 300,000 to 350,000 distinct CDR3 sequences, roughly two thirds seen once. Sequencing input: peripheral blood. These receptors were collected from a man in his forties with primary liver carcinoma and hepatitis B virus infection.

The chain uses TRBV28 and TRBJ1-1; D remains unclear. This CDR3 is built from 13 residues. Germline V lookup: CDR1 MDHEN, CDR2 SYDVKM. Trimming removed 8 bases at V and 5 bases at J, with 15 bases between. The chain's CDR3 is CASCSPPGTEAFF. CDR3 DNA sequence: TGTGCCAGCTGTTCCCCCCCGGGAACTGAAGCTTTCTTT. The complete variable domain, with remaining parts taken from reference TRBV28 and TRBJ1-1, reads DVKVTQSSRYLVKRTGEKVFLECVQDMDHENMFWYRQDPGLGLRLIYFSYDVKMKEKGDIPEGYSVSREKKERFSLILESASTNQTSMYLCASCSPPGTEAFFGQGTRLTVV.

Regarding this clonotype: A read error may account for a junction end that differs from germline. The V and J genes are TRBV11-2 and TRBJ2-3, with a weak D call TRBD1 (6 bases). Per germline, CDR1 SGHAT and CDR2 FQNNGV. The CDR3 runs 14 residues. CDR3 coding DNA: TGTGTCAGCAGTTTAGATCAGGCCAGGGGTACGCAGTATTTT. Translated, it gives CVSSLDQARGTQYF.

Regarding this clonotype: At one of its ends the junction is not consistent with the germline gene, which may arise from a read error. The rearrangement uses TRBV11-2 and TRBJ2-7; D is possibly TRBD1 or TRBD2 (7 bases each). CDR3 length: 15 amino acids. Germline CDR1 reads SGHAT; CDR2 reads FQNNGV. The chain's CDR3 is CASSGRGTVSYGQYF. In DNA, the CDR3 is TGTGCCAGCTCAGGGAGGGGGACAGTTTCCTACGGGCAGTACTTC. The full variable domain, in which reference TRBV11-2 and TRBJ2-7 provide the parts outside the CDR3, is EAGVAQSPRYKIIEKRQSVAFWCNPISGHATLYWYQQILGQGPKLLIQFQNNGVVDDSQLPKDRFSAERLKGVDSTLKIQPAKLEDSAVYLCASSGRGTVSYGQYFGPGTRLTVT.

The chain joins TRBV18 to TRBJ2-1; D may be TRBD2 (6 bases). The germline V and J ends were trimmed by 6 bases and 7 bases, with 19 bases remaining between them. The germline gives CDR1 KGHSH, CDR2 LQKENI. The CDR3 runs to 15 residues. The CDR3 DNA is TGTGCCAGCTCCCGAGTAATCGGGGGAGGTAATGAGCAGTTCTTC. Amino acid sequence: CASSRVIGGGNEQFF.

V is TRBV30 and J is TRBJ1-2; D unresolved. Trimming pared 7 bases from V and 3 bases from J, leaving 12 bases between. There are 12 residues in the CDR3. From germline, CDR1 is GTSNPN and CDR2 SVGIG (reference sequence). The CDR3 bases are TGTGCCTCTATCCGATTCGACTATGGCTACACCTTC. Protein: CASIRFDYGYTF.

Only one count was recorded for this clonotype. A much larger clonotype is one base distant, so this may be a read error. J is TRBJ2-5 and V is TRBV10-3; D is possibly TRBD1 (6 bases). In germline, CDR1 is ENHRY, CDR2 SYGVKD. CDR3 size: 14 residues. For the CDR3, the DNA is TGTGCCATCAGTGAGTCAGGGACACAAGGGACCCAGTACTTC. Translating it yields CAISESGTQGTQYF.

A note on this clonotype: A much larger clone differs by one base, so this may be a read error. The V call is TRBV6-5, the J call TRBJ1-5; 8 bases are a match to TRBD1. Germline CDR1 reads MNHEY; CDR2 reads SVGAGI. With V trimmed by 4 bases and J by 11 bases, 7 bases remained unmatched. The CDR3 is made up of 13 amino acids. The CDR3 sequence is CASSLRWGQAQHF. The DNA for the CDR3 is TGTGCCAGCAGTTTACGTTGGGGACAGGCCCAGCATTTT.

A word on this clonotype: It may be a read error: a sequence one base away is much more abundant. The chain employs TRBV6-5 and TRBJ2-7; a weak D match, TRBD2 (5 bases). Germline CDR1 and CDR2: MNHEY and SVGAGI. This CDR3 region has 14 residues. CDR3 sequence (DNA): TGTACCAGCGGACCTTTGGACCCGGGGTACGAGCAGTACTTC. This gives the protein CTSGPLDPGYEQYF.

Remarks on this clonotype: An end of the junction differs from the germline gene, which may be a read error. The chain combines TRBV11-3 with TRBJ2-3, with a tentative D call TRBD1 (6 bases). In germline, CDR1 is SGHNT, CDR2 YENEEA. This CDR3 spans 15 amino acids. CDR3 nucleotide sequence: TGTGCCAGCGGGAAAGATACGGCAGGGGCAGATACGCAGTGTTTT. This gives the protein CASGKDTAGADTQCF.

The chain combines TRBV6-5 with TRBJ2-1; the D gene is possibly TRBD2 (6 bases). CDR1 is MNHEY and CDR2 is SVGAGI in the germline V gene. The CDR3 spans 15 residues. V was cut by 7 bases and J by 9 bases, with 22 bases left in between. The DNA of the CDR3 is TGTGCCAGCATTAACACCGGGACTTGCGACAGTGAGCAGTTCTTC. It codes for CASINTGTCDSEQFF.

The CDR3 spells CRAARLVGVSEQFF. DNA for the CDR3: TGCAGAGCCGCCAGGCTAGTGGGAGTCAGTGAGCAGTTCTTC. The V gene is TRBV29-1, the J gene TRBJ2-1; tentative D call: TRBD2 (5 bases). CDR1 and CDR2 from the germline V gene are SQVTM and ANQGSEA. The CDR3 consists of 14 residues.

Note on this clonotype: This sequence may be a read error, since a much larger clone differs from it by one base. The rearrangement uses TRBV6-2 or TRBV6-3 and TRBJ1-2; D is undetermined. Trimming took off 7 bases at V and 2 bases at J, with 8 bases between the two ends. CDR3 length: 12 residues. The germline CDR1 and CDR2 sequences are MNHEY and SVGEGT. The CDR3 DNA reads TGTGCCAGCAATTTCGTCAACTATGGCTACACCTTC. The encoded protein is CASNFVNYGYTF.